The 22 T cell receptor beta chains given below trace back to one sample, sequenced in a study of long-term antiretroviral therapy in people with HIV. Version v3.0 of the immunoSEQ assay ran at survey level. Profiling relied on immunoSEQ multiplex PCR, and the TCRdb table lists in-frame clones only, not all of them. The sample has nearly 20,000 clones, 75% to 85% seen once. This material consisted of unsorted PBMCs, taken 0.2 years after starting antiretroviral therapy. The source of these receptors is a woman in her thirties or forties with HIV.

This chain connects TRBV19 to TRBJ1-1, with 7 nucleotides matching TRBD1. Germline V gene lookup returns CDR1 LNHDA and CDR2 SQIVND (reference sequence). Trimming at V came to 4 bases and at J to 0 bases, leaving 5 bases not matched to a gene. The CDR3 contains 15 residues. The CDR3 coding sequence is TGTGCCAGTAGTAACAGGGGTTACATGAACACTGAAGCTTTCTTT. This sequence encodes CASSNRGYMNTEAFF.

Only a few counts were recorded for this clone. The rearrangement joins TRBV7-9 to TRBJ1-5, with 8 bases matching TRBD1. With V trimmed by 6 bases and J by 4 bases, 8 bases remained unmatched. The germline V gene encodes CDR1 SEHNR and CDR2 FQNEAQ (reference sequence). CDR3 length: 15 residues. CDR3 amino acids: CASSQGTGVNQPQHF. The CDR3 DNA reads TGTGCCAGCAGTCAGGGGACAGGAGTTAATCAGCCCCAGCATTTT.

The chain couples TRBV5-3 to TRBJ2-7; TRBD1 matches 7 bases. TRBV5-3 is marked as an open reading frame, function uncertain. The CDR3 is 12 residues long. V was clipped by 4 bases and J by 12 bases; unmatched bases: 10. The DNA of the CDR3 is TGTGCCAGAAGCACGCGGCGACAGGGCCGGTACTTC. Translation gives CARSTRRQGRYF.

The chain combines TRBV6-5 with TRBJ1-1; D unclear. The germline V and J ends were trimmed by 6 bases and 1 base, with 12 bases remaining between them. CDR3 length equals 14 residues. From germline, CDR1 is MNHEY and CDR2 SVGAGI. The CDR3 here is CASSLTERNTEAFF. As DNA, the CDR3 is TGTGCCAGCAGCCTTACAGAAAGGAACACTGAAGCTTTCTTT.

This clone was seen a single time. This chain connects TRBV18 to TRBJ1-3; TRBD1 agrees at 11 bases. V trimming: 5 bases; J trimming: 3 bases; junction bases outside the gene matches: 3. Germline loops: CDR1 KGHSH, CDR2 LQKENI. The CDR3 covers 15 residues. The CDR3, as DNA: TGTGCCAGCTCAGAGGACAGGGGGCGTGGAAACACCATATATTTT. Amino acid sequence: CASSEDRGRGNTIYF.

This chain joins TRBV7-6 and TRBJ2-7; 9 nucleotides match TRBD1. V dropped 5 bases and J dropped 0; count of bases not matched to a gene: 8. Germline V gene data show CDR1 as SGHVS and CDR2 as FNYEAQ. The CDR3 loop spans 16 amino acids. CDR3 in amino acids: CASSIGEGQGSYEQYF. The CDR3 coding sequence is TGTGCCAGCAGCATAGGAGAGGGACAGGGCTCCTACGAGCAGTACTTC. Drawing the rest from reference TRBV7-6 and TRBJ2-7, the complete variable domain is GAGVSQSPRYKVTKRGQDVALRCDPISGHVSLYWYRQALGQGPEFLTYFNYEAQQDKSGLPNDRFSAERPEGSISTLTIQRTEQRDSAMYRCASSIGEGQGSYEQYFGPGTRLTVT.

The V call is TRBV5-1, the J call TRBJ1-2; perhaps TRBD1 as D (6 bases). V was clipped by 4 bases and J by 0 bases, with 10 bases between them. In germline, CDR1 is SGHRS, CDR2 YFSETQ. The CDR3 has 14 residues. CDR3 sequence: CASSIDRTNYGYTF. The CDR3 coding sequence is TGCGCCAGCAGCATCGACAGGACTAACTATGGCTACACCTTC.

V gene TRBV6-6 combines with J gene TRBJ2-3; 13 bases fit TRBD2. V shed 6 bases and J 5 bases; nucleotides not matched to a gene: 5. The germline V gene encodes CDR1 MNHNY and CDR2 SVGAGI (reference sequence). The CDR3 runs 15 residues. The CDR3 is CASRLAGGPVDTQYF. The CDR3 DNA reads TGTGCCAGCAGACTAGCGGGAGGGCCAGTAGATACGCAGTATTTT.

This chain links TRBV2 with TRBJ1-2; D is unresolved. Trimming removed 4 bases at V and 2 bases at J, with 8 bases between. CDR3 length: 13 amino acids. Per the germline V gene, CDR1 is SNHLY and CDR2 is FYNNEI. CDR3 sequence: CASSAIENYGYTF. CDR3 DNA sequence: TGTGCCAGCAGTGCGATAGAGAACTATGGCTACACCTTC.

J is TRBJ2-3 and V is TRBV30; D not certain. This CDR3 has 15 amino acids. V lost 4 bases and J lost 2, with 16 bases in between. In germline, CDR1 is GTSNPN, CDR2 SVGIG (reference sequence). The CDR3 region is CAWTSAAQDTDTQYF. For the CDR3, the DNA is TGTGCCTGGACTTCAGCTGCTCAAGACACAGATACGCAGTATTTT. Together with reference TRBV30 and TRBJ2-3, the CDR3 gives the full variable domain: SQTIHQWPATLVQPVGSPLSLECTVEGTSNPNLYWYRQAAGRGLQLLFYSVGIGQISSEVPQNLSASRPQDRQFILSSKKLLLSDSGFYLCAWTSAAQDTDTQYFGPGTRLTVL.

V gene TRBV30 combines with J gene TRBJ1-2; TRBD1 might be the D (5 bases). The CDR3 has 17 residues. Germline V gives CDR1 GTSNPN, CDR2 SVGIG (reference sequence). V lost 1 base and J 2 bases, leaving 20 bases between the germline ends. CDR3 in amino acids: CAWSGVAGTPLNYGYTF. Written as DNA, the CDR3 is TGTGCCTGGAGTGGCGTCGCAGGGACTCCGCTCAACTATGGCTACACCTTC.

The V and J genes are TRBV30 and TRBJ1-2; 7 bases are shared with TRBD1. V shed 7 bases and J 4 bases; nucleotides not matched to a gene: 24. The CDR3 has 18 residues. Germline V CDR1 and CDR2: GTSNPN, SVGIG (reference sequence). The CDR3 DNA sequence: TGTGCCTCGAAAAAGGGCCTCAAGACAGGGAGAAAGGGCTATGGCTACACCTTC. Translation gives CASKKGLKTGRKGYGYTF.

This chain joins TRBV19 and TRBJ1-5; 7 bases agree with TRBD1. V lost 4 bases to trimming and J lost 4 bases; unmatched junction nucleotides: 13. Germline V gene lookup returns CDR1 LNHDA and CDR2 SQIVND (reference sequence). The CDR3 covers 17 residues. CDR3 protein: CASSRRKTGWKNQPQHF. Written as DNA, the CDR3 is TGTGCCAGTAGTAGGAGGAAGACAGGGTGGAAAAATCAGCCCCAGCATTTT.

The chain carries TRBV25-1 and TRBJ2-1; no clear D gene. The CDR3 is made up of 9 amino acids. Germline values: CDR1 MGHDK, CDR2 SYGVNS. The ends were cut back, 4 bases at V and 9 bases at J, with 1 base in the middle. This chain's CDR3 is CASSGEQFF. CDR3 nucleotides: TGTGCCAGCAGTGGTGAGCAGTTCTTC.

The V and J genes are TRBV7-9 and TRBJ2-2; the D is unclear. The CDR3 has 14 amino acids. Germline loops: CDR1 SEHNR, CDR2 FQNEAQ (reference sequence). V was shortened by 1 base and J by 2 bases, with 5 bases between the two germline ends. CDR3 nucleotides: TGTGCCAGCAGCTTAGGGAGAAACACCGGGGAGCTGTTTTTT. Translating gives CASSLGRNTGELFF.

The rearrangement links TRBV19 to TRBJ1-5, with D hard to call. The CDR3 consists of 16 residues. Trimming cost V 1 base and J 2 bases, with 12 bases left between them. Germline V gives CDR1 LNHDA, CDR2 SQIVND (reference sequence). This chain's CDR3 is CASSIGGSGGNQPQHF. The CDR3 DNA reads TGTGCCAGTAGTATAGGAGGTTCGGGAGGCAATCAGCCCCAGCATTTT.

The V call is TRBV6-1, the J call TRBJ2-5; either TRBD1 or TRBD2 may fit D (5 bases each). Looked up from germline, CDR1 is MNHNS and CDR2 is SASEGT. The CDR3 length is 15 residues. With 6 bases removed from V and 1 base from J, the gap between germline ends came to 15 bases. The CDR3 DNA is TGTGCCAGCAGCCGGGACCCGGTCGGCCAAGAGACCCAGTACTTC. This encodes CASSRDPVGQETQYF.

V gene TRBV9 combines with J gene TRBJ1-1, with D unclear. V was pared by 1 base and J by 0 bases, with 7 bases between. From germline, CDR1 is SGDLS and CDR2 YYNGEE. This CDR3 comprises 14 residues. The CDR3 protein is CASSVTGMNTEAFF. CDR3 bases: TGTGCCAGCAGCGTAACGGGTATGAACACTGAAGCTTTCTTT.

This clone was counted a single time. This chain's CDR3 is CASSWDRDRGVLSGYTF. Written as DNA, the CDR3 is TGTGCCAGCAGCTGGGATAGGGACAGGGGCGTTTTAAGTGGCTACACCTTC. The V call is TRBV7-9, the J call TRBJ1-2; 10 bases match TRBD1. The V gene's germline CDR1 is SEHNR and CDR2 FQNEAQ (reference sequence). Trimming at V came to 4 bases and at J to 7 bases, leaving 15 bases not matched to a gene. The CDR3 consists of 17 residues.

The CDR3 DNA sequence: TGTGCCAGCACCCTGCGGACGGAGACAGCCTACGAGCAGTACTTC. Protein: CASTLRTETAYEQYF. The rearrangement links TRBV6-5 to TRBJ2-7, with D perhaps matching TRBD1 (5 bases). The CDR3 runs 15 residues. Trimming took off 7 bases at V and 2 bases at J, with 18 bases between the two ends. The germline gives CDR1 MNHEY, CDR2 SVGAGI.

A single count supports this clone. The chain couples TRBV6-5 to TRBJ1-4; TRBD1 matches 7 bases. The germline V gene has CDR1 MNHEY and CDR2 SVGAGI. This CDR3 spans 14 amino acids. J gave up 8 bases and V 7 bases, and 10 bases lay outside the gene matches. CDR3 in amino acids: CASNPGGGGEKLFF. CDR3 DNA: TGTGCCAGCAACCCCGGAGGGGGCGGCGAAAAACTGTTTTTT.

The V gene is TRBV5-4, the J gene TRBJ2-7; D gene ambiguous. This CDR3 contains 14 residues. Germline V gene lookup returns CDR1 SGHNT and CDR2 YYREEE (reference sequence). V shed 0 bases and J shed 7 bases, with 14 bases lying between them. The CDR3 loop reads CASSLVGGDAEQYF. The CDR3 nucleotides read TGTGCCAGCAGCTTGGTAGGTGGGGATGCGGAGCAGTACTTC.